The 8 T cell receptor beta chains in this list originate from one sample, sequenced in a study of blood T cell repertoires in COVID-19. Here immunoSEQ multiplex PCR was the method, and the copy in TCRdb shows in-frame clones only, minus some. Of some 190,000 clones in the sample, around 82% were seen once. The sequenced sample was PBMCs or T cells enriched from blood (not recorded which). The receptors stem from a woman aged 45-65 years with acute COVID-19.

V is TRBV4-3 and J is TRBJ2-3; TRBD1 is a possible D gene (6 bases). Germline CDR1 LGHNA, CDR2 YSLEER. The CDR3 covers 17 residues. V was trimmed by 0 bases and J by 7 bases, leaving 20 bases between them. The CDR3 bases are TGCGCCAGCAGCCAAGATCGGGCAGGGGCCCTAGGGAATACGCAGTATTTT. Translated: CASSQDRAGALGNTQYF.

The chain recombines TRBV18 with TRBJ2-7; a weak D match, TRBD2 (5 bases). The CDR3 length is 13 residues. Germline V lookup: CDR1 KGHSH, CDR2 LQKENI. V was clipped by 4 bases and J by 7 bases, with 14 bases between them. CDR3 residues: CASSLHEGGEQYV. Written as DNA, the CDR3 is TGTGCCAGCTCACTCCATGAGGGCGGGGAGCAGTACGTC.

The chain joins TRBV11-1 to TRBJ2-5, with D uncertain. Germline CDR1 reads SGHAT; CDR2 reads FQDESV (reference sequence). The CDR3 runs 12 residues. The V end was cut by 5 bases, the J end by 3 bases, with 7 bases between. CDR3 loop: CASSPPKETQYF. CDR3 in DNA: TGTGCCAGCAGCCCCCCAAAAGAGACCCAGTACTTC.

CDR3 residues: CASRSAGGETGELFF. The DNA for the CDR3 is TGTGCCAGCAGGTCGGCCGGGGGAGAAACCGGGGAGCTGTTTTTT. This chain uses TRBV7-6 with TRBJ2-2; weak D call: TRBD2 (6 bases). Germline CDR1 is SGHVS and CDR2 is FNYEAQ. Trimming removed 6 bases from V and 5 bases from J, with 16 bases in between. CDR3 length: 15 residues. The full variable domain, completed using reference TRBV7-6 and TRBJ2-2, is GAGVSQSPRYKVTKRGQDVALRCDPISGHVSLYWYRQALGQGPEFLTYFNYEAQQDKSGLPNDRFSAERPEGSISTLTIQRTEQRDSAMYRCASRSAGGETGELFFGEGSRLTVL.

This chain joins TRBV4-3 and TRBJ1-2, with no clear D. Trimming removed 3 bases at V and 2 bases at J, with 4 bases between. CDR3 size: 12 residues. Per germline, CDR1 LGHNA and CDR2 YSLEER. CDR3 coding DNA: TGCGCCAGCAGCCACCAAAACTATGGCTACACCTTC. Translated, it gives CASSHQNYGYTF.

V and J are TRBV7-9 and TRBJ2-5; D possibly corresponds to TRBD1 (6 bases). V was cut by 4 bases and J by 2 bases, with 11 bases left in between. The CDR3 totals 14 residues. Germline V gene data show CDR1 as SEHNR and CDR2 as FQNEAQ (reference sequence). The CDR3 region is CASSWGPFQETQYF. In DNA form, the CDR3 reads TGTGCCAGCAGCTGGGGGCCCTTTCAAGAGACCCAGTACTTC.

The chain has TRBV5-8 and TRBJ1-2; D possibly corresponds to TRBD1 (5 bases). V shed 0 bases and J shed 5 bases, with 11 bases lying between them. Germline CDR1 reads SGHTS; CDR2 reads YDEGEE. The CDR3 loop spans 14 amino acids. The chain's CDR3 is CASSLEVPGYGYTF. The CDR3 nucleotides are TGTGCCAGCAGCTTGGAGGTTCCAGGGTATGGCTACACCTTC.

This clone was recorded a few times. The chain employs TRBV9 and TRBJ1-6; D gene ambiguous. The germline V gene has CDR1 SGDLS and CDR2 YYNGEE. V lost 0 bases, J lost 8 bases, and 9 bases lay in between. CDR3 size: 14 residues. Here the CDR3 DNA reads TGTGCCAGCAGCGTAGTCAGTGAGGATTCACCCCTCCACTTT. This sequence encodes CASSVVSEDSPLHF. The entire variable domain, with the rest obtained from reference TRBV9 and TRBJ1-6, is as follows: DSGVTQTPKHLITATGQRVTLRCSPRSGDLSVYWYQQSLDQGLQFLIQYYNGEERAKGNILERFSAQQFPDLHSELNLSSLELGDSALYFCASSVVSEDSPLHFGNGTRLTVT.